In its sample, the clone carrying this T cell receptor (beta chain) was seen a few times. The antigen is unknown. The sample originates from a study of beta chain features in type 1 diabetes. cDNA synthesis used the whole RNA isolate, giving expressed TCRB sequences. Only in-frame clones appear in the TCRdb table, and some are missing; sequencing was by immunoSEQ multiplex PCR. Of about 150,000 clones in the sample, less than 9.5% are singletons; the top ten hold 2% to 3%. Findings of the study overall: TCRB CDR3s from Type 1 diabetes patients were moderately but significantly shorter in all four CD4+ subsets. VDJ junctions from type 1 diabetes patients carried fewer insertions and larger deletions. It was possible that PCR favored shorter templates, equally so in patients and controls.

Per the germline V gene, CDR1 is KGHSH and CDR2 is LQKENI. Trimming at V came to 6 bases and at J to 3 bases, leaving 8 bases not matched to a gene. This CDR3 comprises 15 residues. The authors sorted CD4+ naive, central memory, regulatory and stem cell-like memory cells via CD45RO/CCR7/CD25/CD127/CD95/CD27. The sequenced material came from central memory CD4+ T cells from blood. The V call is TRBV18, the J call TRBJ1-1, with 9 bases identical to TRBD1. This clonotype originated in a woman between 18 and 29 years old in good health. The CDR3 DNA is TGTGCCAGCTCCTTCGGGACAGGGATGGACACTGAAGCTTTCTTT. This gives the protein CASSFGTGMDTEAFF.